This passage covers 24 T cell receptor beta chains from one sample sequenced in a study of early stage breast cancer tumors. Assay used: immunoSEQ multiplex PCR; TCRdb lists only in-frame clones, some missing. Of 45,000 to 50,000 clones listed, 65% to 90% are singletons. The source material was blood. These receptors were obtained from a person aged 45-60 years with breast cancer.

The chain is built from TRBV6-5 and TRBJ1-1; 7 nucleotides align to TRBD1. This CDR3 region has 13 residues. The germline V gene encodes CDR1 MNHEY and CDR2 SVGAGI. V trimming: 6 bases; J trimming: 4 bases; junction bases outside the gene matches: 5. In nucleotides, the CDR3 is TGTGCCAGCAGCGCCGACAGGGTCACTGAAGCTTTCTTT. This sequence encodes CASSADRVTEAFF.

The chain employs TRBV25-1 and TRBJ1-2; D ambiguous. In germline, CDR1 is MGHDK, CDR2 SYGVNS. The CDR3 extends over 13 amino acids. The V end was cut by 1 base, the J end by 9 bases, with 12 bases between. CDR3 nucleotides: TGTGCCAGCAGTGAATCCCATCGCGGGAGCTACACCTTC. Encoded protein: CASSESHRGSYTF.

The chain combines TRBV5-1 with TRBJ1-6, with TRBD1 identical over 8 bases. In germline, CDR1 is SGHRS, CDR2 YFSETQ. V lost 4 bases, J lost 6 bases, and 3 bases stayed unmatched. This CDR3 has 14 residues. Here the CDR3 DNA reads TGCGCCAGCAGCGTAGACAGGGGTAATTCACCCCTCCACTTT. Protein sequence: CASSVDRGNSPLHF.

V and J are TRBV28 and TRBJ1-1; weak D call: TRBD1 (6 bases). Trimming cost V 8 bases and J 3 bases, with 10 bases left between them. The CDR3 is 12 amino acids. CDR1 is MDHEN and CDR2 is SYDVKM in the germline V gene. CDR3 in DNA: TGTGCCAGCCGGGACACCTACACTGAAGCTTTCTTT. Residues: CASRDTYTEAFF. The variable domain in full, with the rest retrieved from reference TRBV28 and TRBJ1-1, is DVKVTQSSRYLVKRTGEKVFLECVQDMDHENMFWYRQDPGLGLRLIYFSYDVKMKEKGDIPEGYSVSREKKERFSLILESASTNQTSMYLCASRDTYTEAFFGQGTRLTVV.

The chain uses TRBV30 and TRBJ1-4, with 9 bases lining up with TRBD1. The V gene's germline CDR1 is GTSNPN and CDR2 SVGIG (reference sequence). The V gene end was trimmed by 4 bases and the J gene end by 11 bases; junction bases not matched to a gene: 5. CDR3 size: 12 residues. The CDR3 loop is CAWTPGTGKLFF. As DNA, the CDR3 is TGTGCCTGGACCCCCGGGACAGGGAAACTGTTTTTT.

The chain joins TRBV28 to TRBJ1-6, with TRBD1 matching 7 bases. In germline, CDR1 is MDHEN, CDR2 SYDVKM. The V segment lost 2 bases and the J segment 6 bases; nucleotides outside the gene matches: 7. This CDR3 comprises 16 residues. The DNA for the CDR3 is TGTGCCAGCAGTTTAAACGCGGGGACAGTTAATTCACCCCTCCACTTT. Translation: CASSLNAGTVNSPLHF. Together with reference TRBV28 and TRBJ1-6, the CDR3 gives the full variable domain: DVKVTQSSRYLVKRTGEKVFLECVQDMDHENMFWYRQDPGLGLRLIYFSYDVKMKEKGDIPEGYSVSREKKERFSLILESASTNQTSMYLCASSLNAGTVNSPLHFGNGTRLTVT.

The chain joins TRBV29-1 to TRBJ1-5, with D maybe TRBD1 (5 bases). The CDR3 consists of 12 residues. The V and J ends lost 6 bases and 7 bases respectively, with 13 bases between them. Germline V lookup: CDR1 SQVTM, CDR2 ANQGSEA. For the CDR3, the DNA is TGCAGCGTCGGGGACCCTGACCAGCCCCAGCATTTT. It translates to CSVGDPDQPQHF.

The chain uses TRBV18 and TRBJ2-1; 8 bases map to TRBD2. Losses at the gene ends were 3 bases for V and 4 bases for J; bases not matched to a gene: 17. Germline V CDR1 and CDR2: KGHSH, LQKENI. The CDR3 length is 19 residues. CDR3 sequence: CASSPGGRTKAGGYNEQFF. CDR3 bases: TGTGCCAGCTCACCGGGGGGCAGGACCAAGGCGGGGGGTTACAATGAGCAGTTCTTC.

This clone was found a few times. The V gene is TRBV6-1, the J gene TRBJ1-2; D uncertain. Germline assignment: CDR1 MNHNS and CDR2 SASEGT. Trimming cost V 8 bases and J 4 bases, with 11 bases left between them. The CDR3 spans 12 residues. CDR3 coding DNA: TGTGCCAGCTCAGGCAGCCTCTATGGCTACACCTTC. This gives the protein CASSGSLYGYTF.

With regard to this clone: Other DNA variants within this sample encode the same CDR3. The rearrangement joins TRBV18 to TRBJ2-1; the D gene is possibly TRBD1 (5 bases). Germline loops: CDR1 KGHSH, CDR2 LQKENI. V lost 4 bases and J 1 base, leaving 11 bases between the germline ends. The CDR3 runs 15 residues. This CDR3 reads CASSRSQGSYNEQFF. The CDR3 bases are TGTGCCAGCTCACGAAGCCAGGGATCCTACAATGAGCAGTTCTTC.

This chain joins TRBV19 and TRBJ1-2; D is ambiguous. There are 13 residues in the CDR3. Trimming left V 6 bases short and J 6 bases short, with 14 bases between. Germline V gene lookup returns CDR1 LNHDA and CDR2 SQIVND (reference sequence). CDR3 amino acids: CASRYREQDGYTF. In DNA, the CDR3 is TGTGCCAGTAGATACCGGGAGCAGGATGGCTACACCTTC.

This chain links TRBV28 with TRBJ1-1; TRBD1 might be the D (5 bases). The germline V gene has CDR1 MDHEN and CDR2 SYDVKM. The CDR3 length is 16 residues. V was shortened by 3 bases and J by 1 base, with 15 bases between the two germline ends. The CDR3 is CASSFPQGAGNTEAFF. CDR3 nucleotide sequence: TGTGCCAGCAGTTTCCCACAAGGGGCTGGGAACACTGAAGCTTTCTTT.

To note about this clone: The junction shows a germline mismatch at one end, possibly a read error. The sample holds other DNA sequences that translate to the same CDR3. This chain links TRBV5-1 with TRBJ1-5, with D maybe TRBD1 (6 bases). Germline V gives CDR1 SGHRS, CDR2 YFSETQ. This CDR3 is 14 amino acids long. CDR3 protein: CASSPGGGNQPQHF. CDR3 sequence (DNA): TGCGCCAGCAGCCCCGGGGGGGGCAACCAGCCCCAGCATTTT.

The chain employs TRBV7-6 and TRBJ2-2; D uncertain. Germline values: CDR1 SGHVS, CDR2 FNYEAQ. The length of the CDR3 is 11 residues. Trimming stripped 2 bases from V and 6 bases from J, with 1 base between. CDR3 nucleotides: TGTGCCAGCAGCTTATCCGGGGAGCTGTTTTTT. Protein product: CASSLSGELFF.

The gene calls are TRBV19 and TRBJ2-7; 10 bases line up with TRBD1. CDR1 is LNHDA, CDR2 SQIVND, per germline (reference sequence). Trimming took 5 bases from V and 9 from J; bases not matched to a gene: 13. CDR3 length equals 15 residues. CDR3 coding DNA: TGTGCCAGTAGTCCTTCCGGGACAGGGGTACAGGGGCAGTACTTC. Its protein product is CASSPSGTGVQGQYF.

The J gene is TRBJ2-7, the V gene TRBV13; D is unclear. Trimming shortened V by 0 bases and J by 6 bases, and 6 bases separated the two germline ends. CDR1 is PRHDT, CDR2 FYEKMQ, per germline (reference sequence). The CDR3 totals 12 residues. The CDR3 sequence: CASSLGKLEQYF. Written as DNA, the CDR3 is TGTGCCAGCAGCTTAGGCAAGCTCGAGCAGTACTTC.

The chain has TRBV5-1 and TRBJ2-7, with 9 nucleotides matching TRBD1. CDR1 is SGHRS, CDR2 YFSETQ, per germline. With 4 bases clipped from V and 2 bases from J, the junction kept 7 bases outside the gene matches. The CDR3 runs 15 residues. The CDR3 coding sequence is TGCGCCAGCAGCAGGGACGGGACAGGGCCCTACGAGCAGTACTTC. Residues: CASSRDGTGPYEQYF.

The rearrangement uses TRBV27 and TRBJ1-6; the D is unclear. Deletions cut 3 bases from V and 0 bases from J, with 6 bases between. The CDR3 has 15 residues. Germline CDR1 reads MNHEY; CDR2 reads SMNVEV (reference sequence). CDR3 in amino acids: CASSLFSSYNSPLHF. CDR3 nucleotides: TGTGCCAGCAGTTTGTTTAGCTCCTATAATTCACCCCTCCACTTT.

The genes are TRBV9 and TRBJ2-5, with 9 bases identical to TRBD2. Germline CDR1 SGDLS, CDR2 YYNGEE. This CDR3 comprises 16 residues. V dropped 4 bases and J dropped 5; count of bases not matched to a gene: 12. The CDR3 loop is CASSPQAGGLWETQYF. The CDR3 nucleotides read TGTGCCAGCAGCCCCCAAGCGGGGGGACTGTGGGAGACCCAGTACTTC.

The chain joins TRBV29-1 to TRBJ2-5; 9 bases agree with TRBD1. The CDR3 has 12 residues. Germline V lookup: CDR1 SQVTM, CDR2 ANQGSEA. Trimming took 5 bases from V and 5 from J; bases not matched to a gene: 3. Here the CDR3 reads CSVSGQGETQYF. The CDR3 DNA is TGCAGCGTTTCAGGACAGGGGGAGACCCAGTACTTC. Using reference TRBV29-1 and TRBJ2-5 for the parts outside the CDR3, the full variable domain is SAVISQKPSRDICQRGTSLTIQCQVDSQVTMMFWYRQQPGQSLTLIATANQGSEATYESGFVIDKFPISRPNLTFSTLTVSNMSPEDSSIYLCSVSGQGETQYFGPGTRLLVL.

The chain uses TRBV28 and TRBJ1-2, with a weak D call TRBD1 (5 bases). V dropped 6 bases and J dropped 6 bases, with 14 bases sitting between them. Looked up from germline, CDR1 is MDHEN and CDR2 is SYDVKM. The CDR3 is made up of 13 amino acids. CDR3 nucleotide sequence: TGTGCCAGCAGCCAAAGAGTCAGGGATGGCTACACCTTC. Protein: CASSQRVRDGYTF.

The chain uses TRBV7-3 and TRBJ2-2; no firm D call. Germline values: CDR1 SGHTA, CDR2 FQGTGA. This CDR3 region has 12 residues. V gave up 5 bases and J gave up 3 bases, with 4 bases separating them. The CDR3 DNA follows: TGTGCCAGCAGCCTAGACACCGGGGAGCTGTTTTTT. Residues: CASSLDTGELFF. The full variable domain, completed using reference TRBV7-3 and TRBJ2-2, is GAGVSQTPSNKVTEKGKYVELRCDPISGHTALYWYRQSLGQGPEFLIYFQGTGAADDSGLPNDRFFAVRPEGSVSTLKIQRTERGDSAVYLCASSLDTGELFFGEGSRLTVL.

This clone was seen once. This chain connects TRBV30 to TRBJ1-4; the match to TRBD1 covers 8 bases. This CDR3 comprises 15 residues. V lost 4 bases and J lost 2; bases outside the gene matches: 6. Germline V CDR1 and CDR2: GTSNPN, SVGIG (reference sequence). CDR3 in amino acids: CAWMTGVMTNEKLFF. CDR3 nucleotides: TGTGCCTGGATGACAGGGGTAATGACTAATGAAAAACTGTTTTTT.

In the case of this clone: Its ends do not fully match the called genes, so a read error is possible. The rearrangement joins TRBV13 to TRBJ2-7; 11 bases agree with TRBD2. Germline lookup yields CDR1 PRHDT and CDR2 FYEKMQ (reference sequence). CDR3 length equals 13 residues. The CDR3 is CANSLGTSGQQYF. The CDR3 nucleotides are TGTGCCAACAGCTTAGGGACTAGCGGACAGCAGTACTTC.